This note documents a single TCR beta chain sequence. Recruits, aged roughly 18 to 90 years, lived in under 25 US areas. Which cohort a participant joined came from the clinical history participants gave. This record comes from a study of blood T cell repertoires in COVID-19. Study background: Nucleic acid was either cDNA or gDNA, and it came from T cells, B-cell-depleted T cells, or PBMCs.

In the study's own analysis: Scientists estimated how many nucleated cells there were by amplifying reference gene primers. The data were produced by immunoSEQ multiplex PCR, yet TCRdb's version contains in-frame clones alone and is incomplete. V and J calls and clone size come straight from that table; D and trimming were deduced from the DNA. In the table there are about 330,000 clones, 87% of which are singletons. The sequenced sample was PBMCs or T cells enriched from blood (not recorded which). This clonotype was sampled from a woman in her twenties or thirties who had recovered from COVID-19.

The chain's CDR3 is CASSRDMAGTIVAFF. CDR3 in DNA: TGTGCCAGCAGTCGAGATATGGCAGGGACAATTGTAGCTTTCTTT. The chain employs TRBV6-5 and TRBJ1-1, with D tentatively TRBD1 (6 bases). Germline CDR1 reads MNHEY; CDR2 reads SVGAGI. Trimming cost V 5 bases and J 10 bases, with 23 bases left between them. There are 15 residues in the CDR3.